This TCR beta chain derives from a study of CD8+ T cells in alopecia areata. The overall study: It was oral tofacitinib, at 5 to 10 mg twice daily, that treated patients received. Regarding the study as a whole: Greater clonality was observed in lesional scalp samples, especially alopecia totalis/universalis, versus normal scalp. Having just one nonresponder leaves the connection between baseline CD8+ expansion and response unresolved. Scalp clonality decreased significantly with tofacitinib, and so did expanded CD8+ clones among the top 100.

Treatment in this sample: oral pan-JAK inhibitor, 5-10 mg twice daily. RNA extraction and reverse transcription yielded cDNA as sequencing template. Profiled with immunoSEQ multiplex PCR; TCRdb holds only in-frame clones, not every one. The table has approximately 65,000 clones, roughly 50% seen once. The CDR3 consists of 14 residues. Trimming pared 8 bases from V and 7 bases from J, leaving 21 bases between. Per germline, CDR1 SNHLY and CDR2 FYNNEI. In the case of this clone: Its target is not known.

This TCR derives from a human donor with alopecia areata. The chain recombines TRBV2 with TRBJ2-7; D ambiguous. The sequences come from CD8+ T cells sorted from blood, collected around week 37, from a patient treated with tofacitinib. The CDR3, as DNA: TGTGCCAGCGAGGCCGGGCTAAGGTGGGCTGAGCAGTACTTC. Translated, it gives CASEAGLRWAEQYF.